This T cell receptor beta chain was captured by sequencing in a study of T cells after yellow fever vaccination. In TCRdb, the 5' RACE reads were re-called with MiXCR into one record per CDR3 protein. The table records under 200,000 distinct CDR3 sequences, about 10% of them present only once. The CDR3 is 17 amino acids. The V gene lost 3 bases and the J gene lost 0 bases, with 12 bases spanning the gap. The gene calls are TRBV12-3 or TRBV12-4 and TRBJ2-6; TRBD1 might be the D (6 bases). Here the sequenced sample was CD8+ T cells sorted from PBMCs, taken 15 days after the yellow fever booster vaccination. This sequence originates from a man aged 18 to 29 who received the YFV17D yellow fever vaccine. This CDR3 is CASSFGGPLSGANVLTF. CDR3 coding DNA: TGTGCCAGCAGTTTTGGGGGCCCCCTCTCTGGGGCCAACGTCCTGACTTTC.